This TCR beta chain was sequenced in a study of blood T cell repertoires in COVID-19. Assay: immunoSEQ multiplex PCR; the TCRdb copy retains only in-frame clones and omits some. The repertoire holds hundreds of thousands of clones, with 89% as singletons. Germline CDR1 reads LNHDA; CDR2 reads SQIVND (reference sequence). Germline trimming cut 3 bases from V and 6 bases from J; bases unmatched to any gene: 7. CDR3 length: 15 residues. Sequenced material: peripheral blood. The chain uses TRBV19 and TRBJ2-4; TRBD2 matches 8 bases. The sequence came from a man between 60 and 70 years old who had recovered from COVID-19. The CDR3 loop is CASSMVAGSGNIQYF. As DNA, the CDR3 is TGTGCCAGTAGTATGGTAGCGGGGTCGGGAAACATTCAGTACTTC.